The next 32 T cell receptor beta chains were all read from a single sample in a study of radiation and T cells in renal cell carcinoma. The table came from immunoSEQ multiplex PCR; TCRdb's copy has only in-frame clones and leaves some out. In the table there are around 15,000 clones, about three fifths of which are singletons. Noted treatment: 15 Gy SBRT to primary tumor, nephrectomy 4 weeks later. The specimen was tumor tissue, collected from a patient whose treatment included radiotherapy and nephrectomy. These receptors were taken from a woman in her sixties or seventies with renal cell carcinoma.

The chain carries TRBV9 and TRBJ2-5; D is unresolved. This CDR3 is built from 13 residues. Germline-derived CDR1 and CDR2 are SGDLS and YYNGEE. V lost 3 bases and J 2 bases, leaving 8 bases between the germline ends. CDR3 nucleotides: TGTGCCAGCAGCGGGAACCCTCAAGAGACCCAGTACTTC. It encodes CASSGNPQETQYF.

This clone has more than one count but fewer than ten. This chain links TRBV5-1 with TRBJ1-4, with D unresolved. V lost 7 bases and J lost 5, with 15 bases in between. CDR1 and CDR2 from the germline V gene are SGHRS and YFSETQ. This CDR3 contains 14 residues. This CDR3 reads CASRTAGPNEKLFF. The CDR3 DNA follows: TGCGCCAGCCGGACGGCGGGCCCCAATGAAAAACTGTTTTTT.

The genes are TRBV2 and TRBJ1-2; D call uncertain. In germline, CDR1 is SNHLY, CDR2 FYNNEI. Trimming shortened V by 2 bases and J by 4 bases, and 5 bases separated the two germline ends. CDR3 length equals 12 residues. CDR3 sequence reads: CASSELSYGYTF. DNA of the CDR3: TGTGCCAGCAGTGAATTGTCCTATGGCTACACCTTC.

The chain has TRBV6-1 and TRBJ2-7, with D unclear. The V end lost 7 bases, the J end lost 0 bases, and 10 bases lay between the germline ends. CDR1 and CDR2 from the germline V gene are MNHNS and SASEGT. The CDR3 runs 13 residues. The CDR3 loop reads CASTSGASYEQYF. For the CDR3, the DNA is TGTGCCAGCACCTCTGGAGCCTCCTACGAGCAGTACTTC.

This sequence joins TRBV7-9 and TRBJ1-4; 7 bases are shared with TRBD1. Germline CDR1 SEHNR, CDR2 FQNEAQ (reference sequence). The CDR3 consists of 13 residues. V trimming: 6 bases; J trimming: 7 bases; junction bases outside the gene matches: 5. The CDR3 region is CASRSQGVEKLFF. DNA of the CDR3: TGTGCCAGCAGATCCCAGGGGGTTGAAAAACTGTTTTTT.

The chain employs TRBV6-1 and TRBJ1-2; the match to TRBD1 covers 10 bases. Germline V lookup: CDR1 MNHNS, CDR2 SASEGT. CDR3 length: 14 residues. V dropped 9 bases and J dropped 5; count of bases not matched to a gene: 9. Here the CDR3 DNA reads TGTGCCAGTAGCCGACAGGGGGCGCTTTATGGCTACACCTTC. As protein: CASSRQGALYGYTF.

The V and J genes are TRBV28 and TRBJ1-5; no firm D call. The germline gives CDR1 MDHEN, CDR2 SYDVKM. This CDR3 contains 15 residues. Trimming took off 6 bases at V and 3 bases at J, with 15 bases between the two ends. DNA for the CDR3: TGTGCCAGCAGCTCGGGATTCATAAACAATCAGCCCCAGCATTTT. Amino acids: CASSSGFINNQPQHF.

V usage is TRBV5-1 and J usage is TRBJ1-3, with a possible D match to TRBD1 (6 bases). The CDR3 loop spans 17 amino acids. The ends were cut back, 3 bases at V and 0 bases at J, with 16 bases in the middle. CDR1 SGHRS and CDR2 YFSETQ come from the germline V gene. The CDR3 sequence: CASSSAGERLSGNTIYF. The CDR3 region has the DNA TGCGCCAGCAGCTCTGCAGGGGAGCGGCTCTCTGGAAACACCATATATTTT.

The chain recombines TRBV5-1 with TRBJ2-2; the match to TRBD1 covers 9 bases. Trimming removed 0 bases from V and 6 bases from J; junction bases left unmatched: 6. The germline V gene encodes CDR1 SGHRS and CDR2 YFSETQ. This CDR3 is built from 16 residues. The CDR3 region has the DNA TGCGCCAGCAGCTTGGCCGGGACAGGGCGTCCCGGGGAGCTGTTTTTT. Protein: CASSLAGTGRPGELFF. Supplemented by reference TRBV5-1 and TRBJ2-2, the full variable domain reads KAGVTQTPRYLIKTRGQQVTLSCSPISGHRSVSWYQQTPGQGLQFLFEYFSETQRNKGNFPGRFSGRQFSNSRSEMNVSTLELGDSALYLCASSLAGTGRPGELFFGEGSRLTVL.

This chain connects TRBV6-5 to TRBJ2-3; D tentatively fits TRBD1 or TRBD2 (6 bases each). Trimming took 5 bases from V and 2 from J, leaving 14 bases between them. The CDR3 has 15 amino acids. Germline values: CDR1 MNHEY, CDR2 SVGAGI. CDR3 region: CASSLNGGLTDTQYF. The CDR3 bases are TGTGCCAGCAGTCTGAATGGGGGGCTCACAGATACGCAGTATTTT.

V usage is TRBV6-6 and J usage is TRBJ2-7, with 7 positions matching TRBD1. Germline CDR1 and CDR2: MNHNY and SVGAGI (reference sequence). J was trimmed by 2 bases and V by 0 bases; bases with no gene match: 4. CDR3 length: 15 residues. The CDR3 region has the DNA TGTGCCAGCAGTTACTCCGGGACAGCTACCTACGAGCAGTACTTC. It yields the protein CASSYSGTATYEQYF.

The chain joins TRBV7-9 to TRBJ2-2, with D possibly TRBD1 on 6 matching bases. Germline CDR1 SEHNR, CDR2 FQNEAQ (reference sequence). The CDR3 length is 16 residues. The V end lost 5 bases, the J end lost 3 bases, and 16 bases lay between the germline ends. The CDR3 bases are TGTGCCAGCAGCCCGGCTAGGGGGACGGACACCGGGGAGCTGTTTTTT. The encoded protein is CASSPARGTDTGELFF.

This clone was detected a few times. The CDR3 region has the DNA TGCGCCAGCAGCTTGGGGCTAGCGGACAATGAGCAGTTCTTC. Translating it yields CASSLGLADNEQFF. This chain joins TRBV5-1 and TRBJ2-1; 7 bases align to TRBD2. The CDR3 runs to 14 residues. Trimming removed 0 bases from V and 5 bases from J; junction bases left unmatched: 2. Germline CDR1 reads SGHRS; CDR2 reads YFSETQ.

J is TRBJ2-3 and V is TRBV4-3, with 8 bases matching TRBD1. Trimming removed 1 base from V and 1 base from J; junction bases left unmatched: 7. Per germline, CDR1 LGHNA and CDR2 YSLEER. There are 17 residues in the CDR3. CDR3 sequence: CASSQAPGTGRTDTQYF. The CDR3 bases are TGCGCCAGCAGCCAAGCTCCCGGGACAGGCCGCACAGATACGCAGTATTTT.

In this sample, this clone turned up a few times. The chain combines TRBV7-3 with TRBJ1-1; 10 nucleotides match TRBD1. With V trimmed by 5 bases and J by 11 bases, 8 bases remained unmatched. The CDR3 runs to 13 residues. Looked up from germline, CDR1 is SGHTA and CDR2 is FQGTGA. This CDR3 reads CASSLGQGRMAFF. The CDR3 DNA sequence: TGTGCCAGCAGCCTGGGACAGGGGCGTATGGCTTTCTTT.

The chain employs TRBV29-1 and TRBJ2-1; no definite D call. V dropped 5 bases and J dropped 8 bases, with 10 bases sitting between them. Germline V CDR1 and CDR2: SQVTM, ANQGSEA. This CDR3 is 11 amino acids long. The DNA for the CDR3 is TGCAGCGTTATAAGGGCTGATGAGCAGTTCTTC. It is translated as CSVIRADEQFF.

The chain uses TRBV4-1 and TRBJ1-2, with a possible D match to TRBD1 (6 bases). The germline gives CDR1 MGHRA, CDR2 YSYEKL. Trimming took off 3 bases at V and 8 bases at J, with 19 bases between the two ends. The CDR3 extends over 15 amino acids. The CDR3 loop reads CASSHQIPGHRGYTF. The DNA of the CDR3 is TGCGCCAGCAGCCACCAAATCCCGGGACACCGAGGCTACACCTTC.

This CDR3 is CASSTFGPYEQYF. CDR3 nucleotide sequence: TGTGCCAGCAGCACCTTTGGACCCTACGAGCAGTACTTC. The chain couples TRBV5-6 to TRBJ2-7; no definite D call. The CDR3 has 13 amino acids. With 4 bases removed from V and 2 bases from J, the gap between germline ends came to 10 bases. Germline V lookup: CDR1 SGHDT, CDR2 YYEEEE.

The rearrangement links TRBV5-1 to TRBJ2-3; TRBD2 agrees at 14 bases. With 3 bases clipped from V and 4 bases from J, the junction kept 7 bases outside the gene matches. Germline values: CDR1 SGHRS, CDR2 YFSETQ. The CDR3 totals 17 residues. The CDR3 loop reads CASSSVTSGGASDTQYF. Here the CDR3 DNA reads TGCGCCAGCAGCTCCGTGACTAGCGGGGGGGCTTCAGATACGCAGTATTTT.

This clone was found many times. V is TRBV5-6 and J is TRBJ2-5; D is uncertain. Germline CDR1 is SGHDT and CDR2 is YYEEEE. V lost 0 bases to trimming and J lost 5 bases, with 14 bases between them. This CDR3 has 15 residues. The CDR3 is CASSLESRNRETQYF. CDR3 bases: TGTGCCAGCAGCTTGGAGAGCCGGAATAGGGAGACCCAGTACTTC.

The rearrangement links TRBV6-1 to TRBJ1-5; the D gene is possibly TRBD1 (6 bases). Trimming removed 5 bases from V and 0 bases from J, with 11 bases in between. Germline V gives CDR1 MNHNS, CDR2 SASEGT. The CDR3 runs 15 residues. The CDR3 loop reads CASSKGQFSNQPQHF. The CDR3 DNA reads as TGTGCCAGCAGTAAAGGACAGTTTAGCAATCAGCCCCAGCATTTT.

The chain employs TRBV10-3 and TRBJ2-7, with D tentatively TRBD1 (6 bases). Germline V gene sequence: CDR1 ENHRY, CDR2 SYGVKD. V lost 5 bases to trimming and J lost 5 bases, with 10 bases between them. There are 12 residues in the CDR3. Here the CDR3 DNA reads TGTGCCATCAGTCTACAGGGCCACGAGCAGTACTTC. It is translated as CAISLQGHEQYF.

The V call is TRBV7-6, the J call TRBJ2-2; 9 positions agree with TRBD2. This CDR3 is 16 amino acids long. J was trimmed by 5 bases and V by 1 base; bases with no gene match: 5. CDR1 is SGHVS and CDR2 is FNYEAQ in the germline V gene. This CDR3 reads CASSLVSSGKTGELFF. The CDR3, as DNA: TGTGCCAGCAGCTTAGTATCTAGCGGGAAGACCGGGGAGCTGTTTTTT.

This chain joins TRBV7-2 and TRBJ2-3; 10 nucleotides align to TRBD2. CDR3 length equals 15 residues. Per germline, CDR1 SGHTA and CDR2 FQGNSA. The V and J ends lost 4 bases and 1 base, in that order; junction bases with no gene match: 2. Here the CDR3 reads CASSSSGRGTDTQYF. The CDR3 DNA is TGTGCCAGCAGCTCAAGCGGGAGGGGCACAGATACGCAGTATTTT. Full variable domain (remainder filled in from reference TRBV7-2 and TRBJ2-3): GAGVSQSPSNKVTEKGKDVELRCDPISGHTALYWYRQSLGQGLEFLIYFQGNSAPDKSGLPSDRFSAERTGGSVSTLTIQRTQQEDSAVYLCASSSSGRGTDTQYFGPGTRLTVL.

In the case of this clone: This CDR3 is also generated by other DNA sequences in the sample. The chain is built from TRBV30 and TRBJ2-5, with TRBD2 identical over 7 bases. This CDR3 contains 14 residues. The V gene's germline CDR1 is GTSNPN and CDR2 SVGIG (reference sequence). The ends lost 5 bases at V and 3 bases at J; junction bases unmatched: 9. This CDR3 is CAWQGTNREETQYF. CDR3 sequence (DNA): TGTGCCTGGCAAGGGACTAACCGAGAAGAGACCCAGTACTTC.

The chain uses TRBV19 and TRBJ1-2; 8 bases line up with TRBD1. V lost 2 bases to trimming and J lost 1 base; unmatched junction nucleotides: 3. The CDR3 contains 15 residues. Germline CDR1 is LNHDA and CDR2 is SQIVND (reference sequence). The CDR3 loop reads CASSIQTGVNYGYTF. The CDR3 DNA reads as TGTGCCAGTAGTATACAGACAGGGGTTAACTATGGCTACACCTTC.

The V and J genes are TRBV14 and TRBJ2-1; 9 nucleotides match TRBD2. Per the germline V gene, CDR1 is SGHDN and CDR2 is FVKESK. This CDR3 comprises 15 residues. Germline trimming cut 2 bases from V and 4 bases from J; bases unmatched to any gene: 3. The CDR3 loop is CASSQLAGLYNEQFF. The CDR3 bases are TGTGCCAGCAGCCAACTAGCGGGACTGTACAATGAGCAGTTCTTC. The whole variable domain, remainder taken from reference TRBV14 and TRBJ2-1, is EAGVTQFPSHSVIEKGQTVTLRCDPISGHDNLYWYRRVMGKEIKFLLHFVKESKQDESGMPNNRFLAERTGGTYSTLKVQPAELEDSGVYFCASSQLAGLYNEQFFGPGTRLTVL.

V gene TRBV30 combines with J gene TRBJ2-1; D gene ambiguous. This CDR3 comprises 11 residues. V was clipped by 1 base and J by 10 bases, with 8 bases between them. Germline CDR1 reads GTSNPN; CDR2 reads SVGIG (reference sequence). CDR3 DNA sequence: TGTGCCTGGAGTGGGTCAAGGGAGCAGTTCTTC. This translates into CAWSGSREQFF.

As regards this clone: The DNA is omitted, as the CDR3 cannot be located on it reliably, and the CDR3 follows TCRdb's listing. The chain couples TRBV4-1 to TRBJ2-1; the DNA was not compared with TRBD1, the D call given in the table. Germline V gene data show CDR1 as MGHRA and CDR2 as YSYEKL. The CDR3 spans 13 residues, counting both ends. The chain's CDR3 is CASSQDVGLGAFF.

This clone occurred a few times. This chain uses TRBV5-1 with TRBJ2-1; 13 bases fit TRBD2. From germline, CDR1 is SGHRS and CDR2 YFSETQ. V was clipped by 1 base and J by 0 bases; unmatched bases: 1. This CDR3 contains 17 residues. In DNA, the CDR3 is TGCGCCAGCAGCTTGAGGACTAGCGGGGGCTCCTACAATGAGCAGTTCTTC. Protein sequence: CASSLRTSGGSYNEQFF.

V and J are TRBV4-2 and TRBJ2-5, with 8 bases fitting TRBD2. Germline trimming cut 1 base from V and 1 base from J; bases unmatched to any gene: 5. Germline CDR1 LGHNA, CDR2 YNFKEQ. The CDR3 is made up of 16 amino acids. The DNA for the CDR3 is TGTGCCAGCAGCCAAGCGGCGACTAGCGCCCAAGAGACCCAGTACTTC. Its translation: CASSQAATSAQETQYF.

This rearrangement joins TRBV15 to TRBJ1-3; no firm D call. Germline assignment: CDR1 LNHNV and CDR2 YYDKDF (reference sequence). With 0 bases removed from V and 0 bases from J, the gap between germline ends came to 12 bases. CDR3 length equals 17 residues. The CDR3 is CATSRDPQASSGNTIYF. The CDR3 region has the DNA TGTGCCACCAGCAGAGATCCCCAGGCGAGCTCTGGAAACACCATATATTTT. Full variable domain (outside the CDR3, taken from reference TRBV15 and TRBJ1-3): DAMVIQNPRYQVTQFGKPVTLSCSQTLNHNVMYWYQQKSSQAPKLLFHYYDKDFNNEADTPDNFQSRRPNTSFCFLDIRSPGLGDTAMYLCATSRDPQASSGNTIYFGEGSWLTVV.